This TCR beta chain was sequenced in a study of shared clonotypes between healthy human individuals. The length of the CDR3 is 15 residues. Germline V gene lookup returns CDR1 SGDLS and CDR2 YYNGEE. J was trimmed by 7 bases and V by 0 bases; bases with no gene match: 8. Produced via immunoSEQ multiplex PCR; TCRdb's table is partial and in-frame only. The sample lists approximately 1.9 million clones; 93% were seen once. Positive CCR7 selection of CD45RO-negative cells yielded the naive CD8 cells, and terminally differentiated effector memory CD45RA+ cells were excluded. This chain connects TRBV9 to TRBJ2-3; 7 nucleotides match TRBD1. Sequencing was performed on naive CD8+ T cells from PBMCs. This receptor was taken from a man younger than 35 in good health. Some clones in this sample may be carry-over from other donors' samples. The CDR3 nucleotides read TGTGCCAGCAGCGTAGGGGACAGTTCCCGCCATACGCAGTATTTT. Its translation is CASSVGDSSRHTQYF. The entire variable domain, with the rest obtained from reference TRBV9 and TRBJ2-3, is as follows: DSGVTQTPKHLITATGQRVTLRCSPRSGDLSVYWYQQSLDQGLQFLIQYYNGEERAKGNILERFSAQQFPDLHSELNLSSLELGDSALYFCASSVGDSSRHTQYFGPGTRLTVL.